This TCR beta chain derives from a study of beta chain features in type 1 diabetes. In the study overall: Analysis included around 110,000,000 sorted cells drawn from all samples. Study results and limitations: In comparison with healthy donors, patients had naive, central memory and Treg TCRB repertoires that appeared more similar.

A note on this clone: Antigen specificity is unknown.

Purity exceeding 98% was reached by all sorted populations. The CDR3 is 16 amino acids. Germline V gene lookup returns CDR1 SGHTA and CDR2 FQGTGA. V gave up 4 bases and J gave up 7 bases; unmatched junction bases: 9. TCRB transcripts that were expressed got sequenced, as all of the isolated RNA had been reverse transcribed. TCRdb's copy holds only in-frame clones and misses some; the assay was immunoSEQ multiplex PCR. Counted here are 350,000 to 400,000 clones, about 15% occurring once; the ten biggest clones make up under 0.02%. The chain recombines TRBV7-3 with TRBJ2-1; TRBD2 matches 11 bases. The sequence was obtained from a woman aged 18-29 years in good health. Specimen: naive CD4+ T cells from blood. This chain's CDR3 is CASSSYSGRALNEQFF. The CDR3 bases are TGTGCCAGCAGCTCATATAGCGGGAGGGCCTTAAATGAGCAGTTCTTC.